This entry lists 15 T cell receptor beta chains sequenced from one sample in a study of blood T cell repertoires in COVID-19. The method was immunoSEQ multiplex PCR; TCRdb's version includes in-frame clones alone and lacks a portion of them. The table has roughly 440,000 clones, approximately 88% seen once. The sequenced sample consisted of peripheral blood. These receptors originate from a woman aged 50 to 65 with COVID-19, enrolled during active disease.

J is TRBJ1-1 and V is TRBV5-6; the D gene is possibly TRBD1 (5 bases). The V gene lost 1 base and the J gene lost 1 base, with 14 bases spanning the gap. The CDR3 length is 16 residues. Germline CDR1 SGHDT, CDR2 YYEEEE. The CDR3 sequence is CASSLPAGWANTEAFF. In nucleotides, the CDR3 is TGTGCCAGCAGCTTGCCCGCAGGGTGGGCGAACACTGAAGCTTTCTTT.

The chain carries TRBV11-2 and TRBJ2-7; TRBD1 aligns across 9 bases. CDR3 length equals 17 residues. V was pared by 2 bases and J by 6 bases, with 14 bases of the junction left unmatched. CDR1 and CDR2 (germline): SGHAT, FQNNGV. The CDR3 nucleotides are TGTGCCAGCAGCTTAAGAGAACCGGGACAGGGTATCTCCGAGCAGTACTTC. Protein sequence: CASSLREPGQGISEQYF.

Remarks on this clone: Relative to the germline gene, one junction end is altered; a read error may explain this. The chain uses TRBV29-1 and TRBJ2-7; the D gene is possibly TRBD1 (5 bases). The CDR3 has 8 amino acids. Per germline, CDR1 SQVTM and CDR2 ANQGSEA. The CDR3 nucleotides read TGCAGCGTTGATGGGGCCGACTTC. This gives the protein CSVDGADF.

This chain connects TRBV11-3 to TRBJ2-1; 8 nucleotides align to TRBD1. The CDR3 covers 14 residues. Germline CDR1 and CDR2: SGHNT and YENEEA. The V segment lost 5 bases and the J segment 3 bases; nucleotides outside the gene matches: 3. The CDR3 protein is CASSHGQGYNEQFF. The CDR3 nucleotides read TGTGCCAGCAGCCACGGACAGGGCTACAATGAGCAGTTCTTC.

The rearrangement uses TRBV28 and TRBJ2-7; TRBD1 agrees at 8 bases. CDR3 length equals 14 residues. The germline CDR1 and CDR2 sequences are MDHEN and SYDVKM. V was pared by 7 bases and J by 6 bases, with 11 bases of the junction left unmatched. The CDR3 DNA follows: TGTGCCAGCATAACGACAGGGGAGCTGTCCGAGCAGTACTTC. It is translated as CASITTGELSEQYF. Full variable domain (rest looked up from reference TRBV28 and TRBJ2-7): DVKVTQSSRYLVKRTGEKVFLECVQDMDHENMFWYRQDPGLGLRLIYFSYDVKMKEKGDIPEGYSVSREKKERFSLILESASTNQTSMYLCASITTGELSEQYFGPGTRLTVT.

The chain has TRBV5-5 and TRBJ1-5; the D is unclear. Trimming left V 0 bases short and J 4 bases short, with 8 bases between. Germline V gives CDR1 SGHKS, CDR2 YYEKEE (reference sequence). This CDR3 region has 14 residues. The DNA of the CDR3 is TGTGCCAGCAGCTTGGCGGCGGGTAATCAGCCCCAGCATTTT. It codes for CASSLAAGNQPQHF.

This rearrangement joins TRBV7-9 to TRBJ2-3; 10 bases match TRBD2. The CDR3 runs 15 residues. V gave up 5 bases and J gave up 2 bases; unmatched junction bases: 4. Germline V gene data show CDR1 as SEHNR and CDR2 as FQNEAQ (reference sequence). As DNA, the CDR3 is TGTGCCAGCAGCATTAGCGGGGGGATCACAGATACGCAGTATTTT. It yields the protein CASSISGGITDTQYF. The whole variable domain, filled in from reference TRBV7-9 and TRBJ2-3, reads DTGVSQNPRHKITKRGQNVTFRCDPISEHNRLYWYRQTLGQGPEFLTYFQNEAQLEKSRLLSDRFSAERPKGSFSTLEIQRTEQGDSAMYLCASSISGGITDTQYFGPGTRLTVL.

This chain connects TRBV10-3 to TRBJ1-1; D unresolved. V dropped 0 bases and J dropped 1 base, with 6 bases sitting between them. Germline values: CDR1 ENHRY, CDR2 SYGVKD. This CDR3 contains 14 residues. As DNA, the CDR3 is TGTGCCATCAGTGAGTCACCAGGGAACACTGAAGCTTTCTTT. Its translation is CAISESPGNTEAFF.

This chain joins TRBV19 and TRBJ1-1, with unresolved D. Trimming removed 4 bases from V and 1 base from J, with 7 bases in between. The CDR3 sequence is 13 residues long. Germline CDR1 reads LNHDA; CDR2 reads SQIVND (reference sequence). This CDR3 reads CASSTLPNTEAFF. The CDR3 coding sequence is TGTGCCAGTAGTACCCTTCCGAACACTGAAGCTTTCTTT.

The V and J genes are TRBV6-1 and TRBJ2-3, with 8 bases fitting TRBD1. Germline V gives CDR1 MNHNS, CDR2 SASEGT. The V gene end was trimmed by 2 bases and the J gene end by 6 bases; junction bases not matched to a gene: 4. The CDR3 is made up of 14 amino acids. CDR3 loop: CASSENRGSDTQYF. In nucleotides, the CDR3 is TGTGCCAGCAGTGAAAACAGGGGGAGCGATACGCAGTATTTT.

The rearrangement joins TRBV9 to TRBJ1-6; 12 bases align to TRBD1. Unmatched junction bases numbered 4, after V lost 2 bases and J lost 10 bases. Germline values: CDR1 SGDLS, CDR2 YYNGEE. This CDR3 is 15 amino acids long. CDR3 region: CASSVTGTGGSPLHF. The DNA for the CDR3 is TGTGCCAGCAGCGTGACCGGGACAGGGGGCTCACCCCTCCACTTT.

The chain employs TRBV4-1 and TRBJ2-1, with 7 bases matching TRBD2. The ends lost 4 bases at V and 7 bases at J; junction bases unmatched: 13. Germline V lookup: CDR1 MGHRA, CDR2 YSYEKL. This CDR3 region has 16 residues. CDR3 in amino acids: CASSPNVIGLVNEQFF. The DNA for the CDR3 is TGCGCCAGCAGCCCCAACGTTATCGGACTAGTAAATGAGCAGTTCTTC.

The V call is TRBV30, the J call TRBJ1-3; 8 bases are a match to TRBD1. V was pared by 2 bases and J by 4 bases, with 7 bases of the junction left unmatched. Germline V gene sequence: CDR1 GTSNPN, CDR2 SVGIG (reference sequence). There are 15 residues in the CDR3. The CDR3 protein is CAWSIQGAGGNTIYF. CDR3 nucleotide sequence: TGTGCCTGGAGTATCCAGGGGGCTGGAGGAAACACCATATATTTT.

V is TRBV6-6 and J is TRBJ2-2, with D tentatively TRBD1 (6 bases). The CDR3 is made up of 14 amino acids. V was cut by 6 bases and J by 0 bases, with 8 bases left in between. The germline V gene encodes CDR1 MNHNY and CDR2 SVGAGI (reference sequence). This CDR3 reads CASRRQANTGELFF. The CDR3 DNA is TGTGCCAGCAGACGACAGGCGAACACCGGGGAGCTGTTTTTT.

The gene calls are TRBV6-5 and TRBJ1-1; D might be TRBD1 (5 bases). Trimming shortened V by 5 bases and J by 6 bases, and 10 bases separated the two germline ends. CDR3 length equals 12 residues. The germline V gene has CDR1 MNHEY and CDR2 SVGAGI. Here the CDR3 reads CASSQGGAEAFF. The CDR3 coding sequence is TGTGCCAGCAGTCAGGGAGGAGCTGAAGCTTTCTTT.